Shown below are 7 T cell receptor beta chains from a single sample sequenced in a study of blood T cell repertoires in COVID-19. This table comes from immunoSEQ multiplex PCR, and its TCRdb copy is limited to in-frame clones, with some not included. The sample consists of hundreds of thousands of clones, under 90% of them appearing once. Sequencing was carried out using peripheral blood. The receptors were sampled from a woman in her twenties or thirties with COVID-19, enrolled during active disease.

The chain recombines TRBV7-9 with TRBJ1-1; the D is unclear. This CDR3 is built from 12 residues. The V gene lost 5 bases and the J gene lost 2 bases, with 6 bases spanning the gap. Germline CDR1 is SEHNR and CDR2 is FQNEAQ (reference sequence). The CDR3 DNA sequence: TGTGCCAGCAGCGTTAAAAACACTGAAGCTTTCTTT. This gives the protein CASSVKNTEAFF.

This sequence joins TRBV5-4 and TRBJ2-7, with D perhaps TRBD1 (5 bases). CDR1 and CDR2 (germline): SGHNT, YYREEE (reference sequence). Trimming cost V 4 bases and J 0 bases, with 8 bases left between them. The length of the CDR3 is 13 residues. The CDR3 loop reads CASSTGSSYEQYF. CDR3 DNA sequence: TGTGCCAGCAGCACAGGTAGCTCCTACGAGCAGTACTTC.

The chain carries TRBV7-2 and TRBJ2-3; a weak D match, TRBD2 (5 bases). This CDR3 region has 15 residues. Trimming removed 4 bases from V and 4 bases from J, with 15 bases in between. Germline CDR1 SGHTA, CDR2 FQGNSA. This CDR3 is CASSSAGVRADTQYF. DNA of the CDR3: TGTGCCAGCAGCTCCGCCGGGGTGAGGGCAGATACGCAGTATTTT.

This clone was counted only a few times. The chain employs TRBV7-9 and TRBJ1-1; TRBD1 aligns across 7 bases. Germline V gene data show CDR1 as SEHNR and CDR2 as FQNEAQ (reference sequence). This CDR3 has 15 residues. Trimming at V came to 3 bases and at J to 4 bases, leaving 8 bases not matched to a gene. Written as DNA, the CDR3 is TGTGCCAGCAGCTTGAGACAGGGAGCGGGCACTGAAGCTTTCTTT. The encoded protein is CASSLRQGAGTEAFF.

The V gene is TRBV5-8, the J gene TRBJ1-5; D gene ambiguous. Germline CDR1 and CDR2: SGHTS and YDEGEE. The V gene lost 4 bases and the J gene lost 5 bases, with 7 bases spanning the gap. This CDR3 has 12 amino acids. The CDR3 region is CASSPTHQPQHF. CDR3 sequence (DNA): TGTGCCAGCAGCCCTACCCATCAGCCCCAGCATTTT.

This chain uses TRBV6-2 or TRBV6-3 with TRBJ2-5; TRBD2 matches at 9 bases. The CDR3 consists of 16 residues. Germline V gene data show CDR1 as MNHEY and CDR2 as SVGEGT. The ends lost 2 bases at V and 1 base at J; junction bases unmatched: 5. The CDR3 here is CASSYRSGGPQETQYF. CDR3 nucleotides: TGTGCCAGCAGTTACAGAAGCGGGGGGCCCCAAGAGACCCAGTACTTC.

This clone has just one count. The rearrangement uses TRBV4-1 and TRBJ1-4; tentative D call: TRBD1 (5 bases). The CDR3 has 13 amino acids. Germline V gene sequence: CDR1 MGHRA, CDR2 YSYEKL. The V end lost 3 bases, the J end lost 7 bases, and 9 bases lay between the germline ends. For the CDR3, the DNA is TGCGCCAGCAGCCAGGGTGACAGTGAAAAACTGTTTTTT. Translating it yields CASSQGDSEKLFF.